The present entry profiles one T cell receptor beta chain with its context. Its antigen specificity is not known. Base-call qualities are not available, and no considerably larger clone is one nucleotide away. Patients with autoimmune disease history or receiving systemic immunosuppression were excluded from the trial. In every dose cohort, peripheral blood was drawn for TCR sequencing at baseline, cycle 4 day 1, and cycle 7 day 1. The samples were taken from a phase I, first-in-human, multicenter, open-label dose-escalation trial of ivuxolimab. Adults with locally advanced or metastatic melanoma, renal cell carcinoma, hepatocellular carcinoma or head and neck squamous cell carcinoma were enrolled in the trial. Before TCR sequencing, CD4+ T cells and CD8+ T cells from peripheral blood were sorted into separate populations. This record comes from a study of OX40 agonist ivuxolimab in advanced cancers. Background on the whole study: The costimulatory receptor OX40 (CD134) was targeted by ivuxolimab, a fully human IgG2 agonistic monoclonal antibody. Intravenous ivuxolimab was administered to patients every 2 weeks at six dose levels: 0.01, 0.1, 0.3, 1.5, 3 and 10 mg/kg. Peripheral TCRbeta sequencing aimed to test whether ivuxolimab altered TCR sequence diversity and caused clonal T-cell expansion. Patients were allowed to have had prior anti-PD-1, anti-PD-L1 or anti-CTLA-4 therapy, and approximately 40% of the dose-escalation patients had been treated with checkpoint inhibitors. Among the roughly 54 dose-escalation patients, about 19 had hepatocellular carcinoma, approximately 15 melanoma, 9 renal cell carcinoma and 9 head and neck cancer. The dose-escalation cohort was 82.7% male with a mean age of about 60 years, ranging from roughly 20 to 80. The paper describes the monotherapy dose-escalation part (N of about 52 patients) of the phase I trial of ivuxolimab. Partial responses were achieved by three dose-escalation patients, of whom one had hepatocellular carcinoma and two had cutaneous melanoma.

Points the paper makes about the study in general: Which antigens the clonally expanded peripheral T cells were specific for was not determined. In the 0.1-3.0 mg/kg groups, partial responders had among the lowest normalized peripheral clonal expansion, particularly in CD8+ T cells. Low levels of normalized T-cell clonal expansion were also seen in some patients who did not respond. At doses from 0.1 to 3.0 mg/kg, clonal expansion was seen in both CD4+ and CD8+ blood T cells between baseline and week 6. On average, CD8+ T cells showed more expanded clones than CD4+ T cells after ivuxolimab.

Genomic DNA was isolated from the sorted cells so that the TCRbeta CDR3 region could be sequenced. TCRbeta CDR3 regions were sequenced using the immunoSEQ Assay. TCRdb took over this immuneACCESS table, retaining in-frame rearrangements with V and J assigned. Such tables are incomplete; in checked studies, under half of the missing clones stem from an unresolved V gene, and the remainder is unexplained. The sample table contains around 26,000 clones; only one count was recorded for roughly 90% of them. Of the sample, roughly a fifth falls within the top ten clones. V is cut back by 4 bases and J by 3 bases, with 9 bases in the junction unmatched. There are 16 amino acids in the CDR3, from cysteine to phenylalanine inclusive. Left in the record is the CDR3 DNA by itself, 48 bases read in frame from the first base. CDR1 SGHAT and CDR2 FQNNGV are derived from the germline V gene.

The receptor's source is an adult with an advanced solid tumor such as melanoma, head and neck, liver or kidney cancer. The chain uses TRBV11-2 and TRBJ1-1; TRBD1 aligns with 9 central bases. The material was CD4+ or CD8+ T cells sorted from blood, obtained in a trial of the OX40 agonist ivuxolimab. The DNA sequence is TGTGCCAGCAGCTATCGGACAGGGGAAGGGGACACTGAAGCTTTCTTT. Translated, it reads CASSYRTGEGDTEAFF.